This T cell receptor (beta chain) emerged from a study of blood T cell repertoires in COVID-19 (dated by TCRdb to the early 2020s). Regarding the research as a whole: The collaborator samples originated in the United States, Italy and Spain and spanned the acute and convalescent phases of COVID-19. The dataset comprised deeply sampled blood TCRbeta repertoires from subjects exposed to, actively infected with, or recovered from COVID-19. The samples were drawn from two sources: the first 160 participants of the ongoing ImmuneRACE study, and 950 to 1,500 subjects contributed by 6 global collaborators. The repertoires were released in a freely available public database intended as a resource for research on the immune response to SARS-CoV-2. The material from the prospective study consisted of cDNA or gDNA derived from T cells, B-cell-depleted T cells, or PBMCs. Sample metadata almost always included a de-identified subject ID, COVID-19 status, age in years and sex. Where HLA class I and class II types were available, the types were taken from metadata supplied by the sample provider, not from assay-based typing. The paper as a whole reports these results and caveats: How much clinical and demographic metadata was included differed by source and by participant, and the metadata was provided uncurated.

The immunoSEQ Assay, a bias-controlled multiplex PCR, was used to amplify TCRbeta CDR3 regions from genomic DNA. Per the source publication's procedure: Within the assay, amplification of reference gene primers was used to estimate how many nucleated cells each sample contained. Sequence reads were collapsed and filtered to measure the absolute abundance of every unique TCRbeta CDR3 rearrangement. For each sample, productive Simpson clonality was calculated as the square root of Simpson's diversity index over productive rearrangements. TCRdb re-hosts the immuneACCESS table, in-frame sequences only. Its copies lack some clones; in the studies checked, an unresolved V gene accounts for under half of them, and the cause for the rest is not known. Clone size and the V and J calls come from that table; the DNA yielded D and trimming. A total of about 140,000 clones appear in this sample, more than 75% of them only once. Around 13% of the sample lies in the top ten.

According to the germline V gene, CDR1 reads SGHVS and CDR2 reads FQNEAQ. CDR3 length: 17 amino acids, cysteine to phenylalanine. The retained sequence is limited to the CDR3, 51 bases, with the frame set at the first base. A distance of 12 bases separates the germline ends of V and J, which lose 1 base and 0 bases respectively. This clone was seen only a few times. The target of this receptor is not known. The input lacks base qualities; no much larger clone sits a single base away. Collaborating institutions collected whole blood in K2EDTA tubes following their own protocols. Collaborator samples were shipped for TCRbeta analysis as frozen whole blood, isolated PBMCs, or DNA extracted from either sample type.

The chain employs TRBV7-8 and TRBJ2-2; the D gene is perhaps TRBD2, from 5 matching bases. Sequencing was performed on peripheral blood. The receptor's source is a man of 80 years or more with acute or convalescent COVID-19. The CDR3 protein sequence reads: CASSLGRRGTNTGELFF. The DNA reads TGTGCCAGCAGCTTAGGGAGGAGAGGAACGAACACCGGGGAGCTGTTTTTT.